This T cell receptor beta chain stems from a study of cytomegalovirus exposure and HLA in healthy donors. General observations from the study: The listing of 150 to 200 TCR beta chains classed them as cytomegalovirus-associated. Later, an analysis found that TCR clusters from the first cohort tended to co-occur in the 90 to 150 validation repertoires. In vitro confirmation showed three CMV-associated chains to be CMV antigen specific.

There are 14 residues in the CDR3. The germline V gene has CDR1 GTSNPN and CDR2 SVGIG (reference sequence). Trimming took off 5 bases at V and 5 bases at J, with 18 bases between the two ends. The study drew the donors from its roughly 120-subject validation cohort, separate from the roughly 710-subject first cohort. TCRdb keeps only in-frame clones here, not all; method: immunoSEQ multiplex PCR. Of fewer than 75,000 clones listed, roughly 95% are singletons. To note about this clone: What it recognizes is unknown.

The source is a man younger than 35 in good health and CMV-seronegative. V usage is TRBV30 and J usage is TRBJ1-2; no reliable D call. The specimen sequenced was PBMCs. In DNA form, the CDR3 reads TGTGCCTGGGTCCCTCGGAGCTTCGGGTATGGCTACACCTTC. Encoded protein: CAWVPRSFGYGYTF.